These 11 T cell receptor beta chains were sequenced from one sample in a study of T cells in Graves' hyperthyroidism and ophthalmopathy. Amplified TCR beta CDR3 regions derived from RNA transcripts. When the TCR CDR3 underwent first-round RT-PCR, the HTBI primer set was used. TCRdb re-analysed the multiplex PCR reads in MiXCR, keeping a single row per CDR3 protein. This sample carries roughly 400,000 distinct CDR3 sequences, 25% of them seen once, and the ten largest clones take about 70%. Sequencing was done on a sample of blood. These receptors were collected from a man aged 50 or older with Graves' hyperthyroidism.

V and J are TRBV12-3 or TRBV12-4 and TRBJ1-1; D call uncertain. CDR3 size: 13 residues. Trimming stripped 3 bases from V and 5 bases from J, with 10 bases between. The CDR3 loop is CASSFDERTEAFF. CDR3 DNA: TGTGCCAGCAGTTTTGACGAGCGGACTGAAGCTTTCTTT.

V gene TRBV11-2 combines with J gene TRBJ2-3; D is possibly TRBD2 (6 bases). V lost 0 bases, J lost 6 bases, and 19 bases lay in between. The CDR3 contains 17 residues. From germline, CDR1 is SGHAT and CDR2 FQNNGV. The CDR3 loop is CASSLDGWPGGSDTQYF. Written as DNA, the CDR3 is TGTGCCAGCAGCTTAGATGGTTGGCCCGGGGGATCGGATACGCAGTATTTT.

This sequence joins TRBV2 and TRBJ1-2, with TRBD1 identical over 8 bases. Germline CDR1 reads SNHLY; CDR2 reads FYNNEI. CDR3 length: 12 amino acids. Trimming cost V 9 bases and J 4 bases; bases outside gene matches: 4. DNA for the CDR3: TGTGCCAGTGGACAGGGCCCCTATGGCTACACCTTC. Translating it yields CASGQGPYGYTF.

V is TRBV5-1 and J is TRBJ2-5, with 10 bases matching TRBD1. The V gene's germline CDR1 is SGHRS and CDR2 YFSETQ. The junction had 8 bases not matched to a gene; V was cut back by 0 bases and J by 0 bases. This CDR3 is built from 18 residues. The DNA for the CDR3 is TGCGCCAGCAGCTTGGCCCCGACAGGGGGCGGTGACCAAGAGACCCAGTACTTC. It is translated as CASSLAPTGGGDQETQYF.

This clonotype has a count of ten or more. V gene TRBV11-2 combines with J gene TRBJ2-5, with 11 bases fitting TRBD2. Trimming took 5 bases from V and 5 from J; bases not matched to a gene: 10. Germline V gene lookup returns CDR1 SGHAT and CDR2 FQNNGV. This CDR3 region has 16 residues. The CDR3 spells CASSQRSGRASETQYF. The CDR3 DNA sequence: TGTGCCAGCAGCCAACGTAGCGGGAGGGCTTCTGAGACCCAGTACTTC.

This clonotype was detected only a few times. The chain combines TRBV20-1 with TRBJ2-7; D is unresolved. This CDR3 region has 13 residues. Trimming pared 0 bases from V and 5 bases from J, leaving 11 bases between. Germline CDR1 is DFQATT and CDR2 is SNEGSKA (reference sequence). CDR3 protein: CSARDIGLDEQYF. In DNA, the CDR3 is TGCAGTGCTAGAGATATAGGGTTAGACGAGCAGTACTTC.

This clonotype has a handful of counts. The CDR3 DNA sequence: TGTGCCAGCAGCCTCTCCGGGACAAGGAGGAACACTGAAGCTTTCTTT. It codes for CASSLSGTRRNTEAFF. This sequence joins TRBV6-1 and TRBJ1-1; a weak D match, TRBD1 (6 bases). Trimming took off 6 bases at V and 1 base at J, with 18 bases between the two ends. The germline V gene encodes CDR1 MNHNS and CDR2 SASEGT. CDR3 length: 16 amino acids.

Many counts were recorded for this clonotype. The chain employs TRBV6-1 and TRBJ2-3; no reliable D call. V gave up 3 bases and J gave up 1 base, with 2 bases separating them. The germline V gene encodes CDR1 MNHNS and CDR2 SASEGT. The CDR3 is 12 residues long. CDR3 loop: CASSDGTDTQYF. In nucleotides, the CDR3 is TGTGCCAGCAGTGACGGCACAGATACGCAGTATTTT.

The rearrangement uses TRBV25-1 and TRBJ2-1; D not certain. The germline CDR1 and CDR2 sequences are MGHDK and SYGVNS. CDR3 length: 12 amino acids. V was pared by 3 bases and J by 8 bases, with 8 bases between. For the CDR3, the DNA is TGTGCCAGCAGTGATTTGGTGGATGAGCAGTTCTTC. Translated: CASSDLVDEQFF.

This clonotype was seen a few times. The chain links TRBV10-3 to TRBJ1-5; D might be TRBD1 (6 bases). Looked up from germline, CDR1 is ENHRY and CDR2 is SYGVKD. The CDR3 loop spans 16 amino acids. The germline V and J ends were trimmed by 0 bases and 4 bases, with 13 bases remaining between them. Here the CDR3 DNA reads TGTGCCATCAGTGAGTCGTACAGGGTGGGAAATCAGCCCCAGCATTTT. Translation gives CAISESYRVGNQPQHF.

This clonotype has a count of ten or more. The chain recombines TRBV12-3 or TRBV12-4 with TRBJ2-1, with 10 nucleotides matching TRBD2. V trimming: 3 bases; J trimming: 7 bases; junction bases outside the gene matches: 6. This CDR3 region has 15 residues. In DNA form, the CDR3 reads TGTGCCAGCAGTTTCCTGAGCGGGAGGGTGAATGAGCAGTTCTTC. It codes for CASSFLSGRVNEQFF.